The clone carrying this TCR beta chain was observed once. Original data processing: For nucleated cells, counts were estimated from reference gene primer amplification. Clones were read by immunoSEQ multiplex PCR, and TCRdb kept only the in-frame ones, dropping some. That table gives V, J and clone size, and the DNA gave D and trimming. This sample has about 410,000 clones, with about 90% found just once. Recovered participants had two consecutive negative NP/OP PCR tests, healthcare professional clearance, or symptom resolution. This entry belongs to a study of blood T cell repertoires in COVID-19. Study-level background: Acute-phase and convalescent COVID-19 samples originated in the United States, Italy and Spain. T cells, B-cell-depleted T cells, or PBMCs provided the cDNA or gDNA that served as material.

The CDR3 contains 16 residues. Losses at the gene ends were 3 bases for V and 2 bases for J; bases not matched to a gene: 8. From germline, CDR1 is LNHDA and CDR2 SQIVND (reference sequence). The rearrangement joins TRBV19 to TRBJ2-7, with 9 bases fitting TRBD2. The sequenced sample was PBMCs or T cells enriched from blood (not recorded which). This sequence was found in a man between 18 and 29 years old who had recovered from COVID-19. The CDR3 DNA sequence: TGTGCCAGTAGTATCGGGGCTAGCGGGACGCCCTACGAGCAGTACTTC. This translates into CASSIGASGTPYEQYF.